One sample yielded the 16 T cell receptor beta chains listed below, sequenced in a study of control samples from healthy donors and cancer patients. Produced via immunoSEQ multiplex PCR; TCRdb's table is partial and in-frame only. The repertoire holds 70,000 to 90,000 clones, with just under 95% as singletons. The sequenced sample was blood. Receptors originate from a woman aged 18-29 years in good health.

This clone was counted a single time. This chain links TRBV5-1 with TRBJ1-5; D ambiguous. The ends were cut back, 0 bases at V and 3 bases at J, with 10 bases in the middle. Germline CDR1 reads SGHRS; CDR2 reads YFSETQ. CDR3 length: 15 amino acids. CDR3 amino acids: CASSLEAGTNQPQHF. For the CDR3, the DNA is TGCGCCAGCAGCTTGGAGGCAGGAACCAATCAGCCCCAGCATTTT.

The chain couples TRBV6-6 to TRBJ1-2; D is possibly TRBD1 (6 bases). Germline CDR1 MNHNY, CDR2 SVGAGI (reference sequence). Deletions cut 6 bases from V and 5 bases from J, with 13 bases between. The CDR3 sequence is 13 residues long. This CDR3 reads CASRDSLLYGYTF. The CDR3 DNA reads TGTGCCAGCAGGGACAGCCTTCTATATGGCTACACCTTC.

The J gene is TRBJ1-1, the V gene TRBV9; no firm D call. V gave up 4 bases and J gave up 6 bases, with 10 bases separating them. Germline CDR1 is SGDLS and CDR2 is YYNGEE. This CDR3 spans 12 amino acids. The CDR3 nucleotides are TGTGCCAGCAGCTCGCTCGGGGCTGAAGCTTTCTTT. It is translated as CASSSLGAEAFF. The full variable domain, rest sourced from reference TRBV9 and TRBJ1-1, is DSGVTQTPKHLITATGQRVTLRCSPRSGDLSVYWYQQSLDQGLQFLIQYYNGEERAKGNILERFSAQQFPDLHSELNLSSLELGDSALYFCASSSLGAEAFFGQGTRLTVV.

The CDR3 is CASSIGDYYNEQFF. The CDR3 DNA sequence: TGTGCCAGTAGTATTGGGGACTATTACAATGAGCAGTTCTTC. The chain couples TRBV19 to TRBJ2-1, with TRBD2 matching over 7 bases. The CDR3 is made up of 14 amino acids. V lost 3 bases to trimming and J lost 4 bases; unmatched junction nucleotides: 3. Germline loops: CDR1 LNHDA, CDR2 SQIVND (reference sequence).

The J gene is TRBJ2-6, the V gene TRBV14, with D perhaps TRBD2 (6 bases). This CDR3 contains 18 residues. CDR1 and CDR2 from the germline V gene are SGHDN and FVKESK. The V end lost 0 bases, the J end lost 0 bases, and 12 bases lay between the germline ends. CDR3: CASSQETGRSSGANVLTF. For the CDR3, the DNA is TGTGCCAGCAGCCAAGAGACGGGGAGGTCCTCTGGGGCCAACGTCCTGACTTTC. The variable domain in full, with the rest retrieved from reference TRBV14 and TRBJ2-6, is EAGVTQFPSHSVIEKGQTVTLRCDPISGHDNLYWYRRVMGKEIKFLLHFVKESKQDESGMPNNRFLAERTGGTYSTLKVQPAELEDSGVYFCASSQETGRSSGANVLTFGAGSRLTVL.

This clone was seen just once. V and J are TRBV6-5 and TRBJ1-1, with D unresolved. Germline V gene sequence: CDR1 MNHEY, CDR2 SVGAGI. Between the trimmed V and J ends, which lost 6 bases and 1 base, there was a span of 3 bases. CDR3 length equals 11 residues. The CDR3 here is CASRQNTEAFF. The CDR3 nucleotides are TGTGCCAGCAGACAGAACACTGAAGCTTTCTTT.

The chain's CDR3 is CASSYHPAGEAYEQYF. CDR3 DNA sequence: TGTGCCAGCAGTTACCATCCAGCGGGGGAGGCCTACGAGCAGTACTTC. The V gene is TRBV6-6, the J gene TRBJ2-7, with 8 bases matching TRBD2. The CDR3 has 16 residues. CDR1 is MNHNY, CDR2 SVGAGI, per germline (reference sequence). Trimming removed 2 bases from V and 2 bases from J; junction bases left unmatched: 8.

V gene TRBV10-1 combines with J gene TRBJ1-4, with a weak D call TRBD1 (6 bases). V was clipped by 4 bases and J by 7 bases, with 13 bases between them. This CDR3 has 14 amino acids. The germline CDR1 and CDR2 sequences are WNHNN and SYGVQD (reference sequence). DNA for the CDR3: TGCGCCAGCAGTGCCCGGGACAACAGTGAAAAACTGTTTTTT. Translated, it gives CASSARDNSEKLFF.

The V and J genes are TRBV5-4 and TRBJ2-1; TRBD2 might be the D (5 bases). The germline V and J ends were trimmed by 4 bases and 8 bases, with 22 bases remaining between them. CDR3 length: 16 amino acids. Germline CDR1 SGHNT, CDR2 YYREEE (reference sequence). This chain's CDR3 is CASSPTGGPRGYEQFF. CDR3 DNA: TGTGCCAGCAGCCCTACCGGTGGCCCCCGGGGATATGAGCAGTTCTTC.

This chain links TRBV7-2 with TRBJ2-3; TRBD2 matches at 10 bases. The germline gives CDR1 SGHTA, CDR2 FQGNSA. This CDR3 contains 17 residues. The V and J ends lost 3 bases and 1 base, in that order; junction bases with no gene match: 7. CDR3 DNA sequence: TGTGCCAGCAGCTTGGGAGCGGGAGGGCGGGGCACAGATACGCAGTATTTT. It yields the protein CASSLGAGGRGTDTQYF.

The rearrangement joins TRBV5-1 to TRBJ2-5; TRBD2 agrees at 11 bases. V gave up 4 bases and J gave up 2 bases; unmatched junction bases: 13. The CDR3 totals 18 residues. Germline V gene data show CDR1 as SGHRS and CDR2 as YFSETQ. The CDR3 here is CASSPPVGSGGGQETQYF. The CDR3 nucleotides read TGCGCCAGCAGCCCGCCGGTGGGTAGCGGGGGGGGACAAGAGACCCAGTACTTC.

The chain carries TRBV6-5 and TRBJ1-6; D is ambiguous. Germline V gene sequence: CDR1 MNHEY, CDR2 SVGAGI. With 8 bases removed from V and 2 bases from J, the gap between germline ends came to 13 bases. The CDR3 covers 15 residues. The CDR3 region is CASVPGQTYNSPLHF. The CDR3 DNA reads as TGTGCCAGCGTTCCGGGCCAGACCTATAATTCACCCCTCCACTTT.

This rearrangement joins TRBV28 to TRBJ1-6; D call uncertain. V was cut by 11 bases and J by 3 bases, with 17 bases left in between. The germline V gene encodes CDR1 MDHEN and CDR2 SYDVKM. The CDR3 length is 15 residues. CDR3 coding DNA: TGTGCCTCCCTGGAGAGGGTAATCTATAATTCACCCCTCCACTTT. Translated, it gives CASLERVIYNSPLHF. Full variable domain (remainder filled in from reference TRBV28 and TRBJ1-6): DVKVTQSSRYLVKRTGEKVFLECVQDMDHENMFWYRQDPGLGLRLIYFSYDVKMKEKGDIPEGYSVSREKKERFSLILESASTNQTSMYLCASLERVIYNSPLHFGNGTRLTVT.

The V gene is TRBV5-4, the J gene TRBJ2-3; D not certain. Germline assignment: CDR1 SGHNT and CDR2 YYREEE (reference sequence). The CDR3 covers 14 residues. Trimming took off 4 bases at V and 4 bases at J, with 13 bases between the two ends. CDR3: CASSPRDSPDTQYF. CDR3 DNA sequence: TGTGCCAGCAGCCCACGAGACTCGCCAGATACGCAGTATTTT.

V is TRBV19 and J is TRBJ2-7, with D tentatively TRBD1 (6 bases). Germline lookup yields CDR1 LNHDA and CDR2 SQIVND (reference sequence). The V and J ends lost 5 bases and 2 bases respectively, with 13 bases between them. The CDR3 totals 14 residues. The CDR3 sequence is CASSPDRPTYEQYF. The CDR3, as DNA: TGTGCCAGTAGTCCGGACAGACCGACCTACGAGCAGTACTTC.

The DNA of the CDR3 is TGTGCCAGCAGTGAGAATGGACAGGGCATTTCCTACGAGCAGTACTTC. It encodes CASSENGQGISYEQYF. The J gene is TRBJ2-7, the V gene TRBV6-2 or TRBV6-3; 8 bases agree with TRBD1. Germline CDR1 is MNHEY and CDR2 is SVGEGT. With 5 bases clipped from V and 1 base from J, the junction kept 10 bases outside the gene matches. This CDR3 comprises 16 residues.